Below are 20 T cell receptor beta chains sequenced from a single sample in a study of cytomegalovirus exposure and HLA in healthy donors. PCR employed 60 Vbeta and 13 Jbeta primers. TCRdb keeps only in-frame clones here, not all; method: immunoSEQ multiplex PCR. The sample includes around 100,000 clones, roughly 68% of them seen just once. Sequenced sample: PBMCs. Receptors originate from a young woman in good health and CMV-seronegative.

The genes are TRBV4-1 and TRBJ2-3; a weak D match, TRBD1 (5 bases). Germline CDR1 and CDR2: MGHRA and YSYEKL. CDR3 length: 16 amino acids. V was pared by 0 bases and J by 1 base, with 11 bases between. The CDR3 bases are TGCGCCAGCAGCCAAGATGAGGCCAGGGGCACAGATACGCAGTATTTT. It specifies CASSQDEARGTDTQYF.

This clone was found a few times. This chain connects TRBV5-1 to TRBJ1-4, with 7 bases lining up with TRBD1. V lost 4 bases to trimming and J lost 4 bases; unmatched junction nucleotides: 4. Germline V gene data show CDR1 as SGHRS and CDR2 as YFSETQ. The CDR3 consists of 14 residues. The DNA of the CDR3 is TGCGCCAGCAGCCAGACAGGGTATAATGAAAAACTGTTTTTT. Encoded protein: CASSQTGYNEKLFF.

Here the CDR3 DNA reads TGTGCCAGCAGACTCCGTGGCGGGAGGAGAGAGACCCAGTACTTC. Translating it yields CASRLRGGRRETQYF. The chain combines TRBV13 with TRBJ2-5; 8 nucleotides align to TRBD2. CDR3 length: 15 amino acids. The germline CDR1 and CDR2 sequences are PRHDT and FYEKMQ (reference sequence). The junction had 10 bases not matched to a gene; V was cut back by 6 bases and J by 4 bases.

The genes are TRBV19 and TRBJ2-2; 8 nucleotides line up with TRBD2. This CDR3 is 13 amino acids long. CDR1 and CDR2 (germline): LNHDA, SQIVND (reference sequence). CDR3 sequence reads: CATGPGGAGELFF. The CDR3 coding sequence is TGTGCAACCGGACCGGGAGGGGCCGGGGAGCTGTTTTTT.

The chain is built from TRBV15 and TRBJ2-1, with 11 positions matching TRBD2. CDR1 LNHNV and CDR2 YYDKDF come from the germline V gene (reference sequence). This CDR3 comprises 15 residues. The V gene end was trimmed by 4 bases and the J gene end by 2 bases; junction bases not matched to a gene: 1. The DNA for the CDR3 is TGTGCCACCAGCAAACTAGCGGGAGCCTACAATGAGCAGTTCTTC. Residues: CATSKLAGAYNEQFF.

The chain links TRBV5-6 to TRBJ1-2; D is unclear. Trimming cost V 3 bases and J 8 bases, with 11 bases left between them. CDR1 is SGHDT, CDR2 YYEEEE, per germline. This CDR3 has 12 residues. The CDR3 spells CASSSRRCGYTF. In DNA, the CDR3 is TGTGCCAGCAGCTCACGGAGGTGCGGCTACACCTTC.

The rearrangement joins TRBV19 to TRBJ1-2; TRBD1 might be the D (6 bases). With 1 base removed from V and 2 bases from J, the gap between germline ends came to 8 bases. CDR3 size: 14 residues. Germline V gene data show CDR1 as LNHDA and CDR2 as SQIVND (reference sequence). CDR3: CASSIGQGNYGYTF. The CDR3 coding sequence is TGTGCCAGTAGTATAGGGCAGGGGAACTATGGCTACACCTTC.

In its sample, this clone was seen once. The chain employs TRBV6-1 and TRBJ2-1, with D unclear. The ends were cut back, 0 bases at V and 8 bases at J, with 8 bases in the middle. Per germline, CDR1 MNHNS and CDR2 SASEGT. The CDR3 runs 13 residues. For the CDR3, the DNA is TGTGCCAGCAGTGAAGCATCCCGGGATGAGCAGTTCTTC. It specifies CASSEASRDEQFF.

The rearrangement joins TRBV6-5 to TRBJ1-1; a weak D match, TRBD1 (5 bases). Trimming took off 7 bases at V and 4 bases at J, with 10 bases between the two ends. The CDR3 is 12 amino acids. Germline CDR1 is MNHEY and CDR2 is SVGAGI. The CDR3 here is CASNKRGTEAFF. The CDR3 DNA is TGTGCCAGCAATAAAAGGGGCACTGAAGCTTTCTTT.

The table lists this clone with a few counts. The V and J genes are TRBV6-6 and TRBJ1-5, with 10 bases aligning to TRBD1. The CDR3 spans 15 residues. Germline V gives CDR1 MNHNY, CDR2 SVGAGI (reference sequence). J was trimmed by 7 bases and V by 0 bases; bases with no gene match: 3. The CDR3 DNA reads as TGTGCCAGCAGTTACTCGACAGGGGGCGGGCAGCCCCAGCATTTT. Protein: CASSYSTGGGQPQHF.

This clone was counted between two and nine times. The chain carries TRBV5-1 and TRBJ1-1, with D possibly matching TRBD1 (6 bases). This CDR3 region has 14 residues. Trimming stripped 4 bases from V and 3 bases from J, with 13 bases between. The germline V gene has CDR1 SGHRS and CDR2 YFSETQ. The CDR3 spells CASSLQGEDTEAFF. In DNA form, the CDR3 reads TGCGCCAGCAGCCTACAGGGTGAGGACACTGAAGCTTTCTTT.

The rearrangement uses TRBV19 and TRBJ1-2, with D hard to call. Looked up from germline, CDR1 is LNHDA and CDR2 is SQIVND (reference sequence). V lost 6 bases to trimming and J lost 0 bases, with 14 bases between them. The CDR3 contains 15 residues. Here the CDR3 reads CASSLEGTANYGYTF. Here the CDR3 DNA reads TGTGCCAGTAGCCTCGAGGGAACAGCTAACTATGGCTACACCTTC.

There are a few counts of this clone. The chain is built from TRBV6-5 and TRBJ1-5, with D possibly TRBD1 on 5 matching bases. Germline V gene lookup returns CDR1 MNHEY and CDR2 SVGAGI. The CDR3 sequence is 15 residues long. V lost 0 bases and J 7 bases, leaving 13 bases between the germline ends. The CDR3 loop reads CASSYSREGRQPQHF. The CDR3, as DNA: TGTGCCAGCAGTTACTCGAGAGAGGGGAGGCAGCCCCAGCATTTT.

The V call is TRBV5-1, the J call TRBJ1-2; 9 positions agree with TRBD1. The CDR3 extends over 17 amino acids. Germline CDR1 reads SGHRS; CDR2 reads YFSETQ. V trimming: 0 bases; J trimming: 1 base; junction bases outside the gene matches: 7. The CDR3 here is CASSLEGTGTINYGYTF. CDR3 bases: TGCGCCAGCAGCTTGGAGGGGACAGGGACGATTAACTATGGCTACACCTTC.

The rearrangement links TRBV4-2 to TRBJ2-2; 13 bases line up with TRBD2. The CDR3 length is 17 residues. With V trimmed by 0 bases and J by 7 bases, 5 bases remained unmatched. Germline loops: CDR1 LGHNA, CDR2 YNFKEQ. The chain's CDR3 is CASSQDKGLAGHGELFF. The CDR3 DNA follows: TGTGCCAGCAGCCAAGATAAGGGACTAGCGGGGCACGGGGAGCTGTTTTTT.

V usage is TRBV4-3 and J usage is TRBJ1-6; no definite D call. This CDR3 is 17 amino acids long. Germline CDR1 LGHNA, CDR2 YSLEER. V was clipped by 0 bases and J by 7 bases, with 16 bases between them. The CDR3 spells CASSQERLRGWNSPLHF. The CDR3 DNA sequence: TGCGCCAGCAGCCAAGAGAGACTACGGGGTTGGAATTCACCCCTCCACTTT.

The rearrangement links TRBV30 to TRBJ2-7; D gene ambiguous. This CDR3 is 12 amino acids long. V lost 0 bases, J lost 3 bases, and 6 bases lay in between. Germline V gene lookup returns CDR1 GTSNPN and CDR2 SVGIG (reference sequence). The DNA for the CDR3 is TGTGCCTGGAGTGTGTCCGGCTACGAGCAGTACTTC. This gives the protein CAWSVSGYEQYF.

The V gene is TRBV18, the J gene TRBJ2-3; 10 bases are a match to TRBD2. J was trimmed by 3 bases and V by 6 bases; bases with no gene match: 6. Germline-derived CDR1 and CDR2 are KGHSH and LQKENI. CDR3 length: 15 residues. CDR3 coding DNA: TGTGCCAGCTCCCCCCCGACTAGCGGGACAGATACGCAGTATTTT. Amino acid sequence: CASSPPTSGTDTQYF.

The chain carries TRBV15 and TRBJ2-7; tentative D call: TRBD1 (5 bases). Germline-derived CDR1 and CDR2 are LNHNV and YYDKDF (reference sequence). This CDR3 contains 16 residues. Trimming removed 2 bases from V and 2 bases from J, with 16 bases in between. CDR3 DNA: TGTGCCACCAGCAGACCCATGGGGCACCCAGCCTACGAGCAGTACTTC. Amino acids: CATSRPMGHPAYEQYF.

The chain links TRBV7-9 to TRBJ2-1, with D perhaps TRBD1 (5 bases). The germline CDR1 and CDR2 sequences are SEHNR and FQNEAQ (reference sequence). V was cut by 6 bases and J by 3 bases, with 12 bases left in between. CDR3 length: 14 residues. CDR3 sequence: CASRLTDIYNEQFF. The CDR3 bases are TGTGCCAGCAGACTGACAGATATCTACAATGAGCAGTTCTTC. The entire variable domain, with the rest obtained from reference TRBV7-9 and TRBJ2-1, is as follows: DTGVSQNPRHKITKRGQNVTFRCDPISEHNRLYWYRQTLGQGPEFLTYFQNEAQLEKSRLLSDRFSAERPKGSFSTLEIQRTEQGDSAMYLCASRLTDIYNEQFFGPGTRLTVL.